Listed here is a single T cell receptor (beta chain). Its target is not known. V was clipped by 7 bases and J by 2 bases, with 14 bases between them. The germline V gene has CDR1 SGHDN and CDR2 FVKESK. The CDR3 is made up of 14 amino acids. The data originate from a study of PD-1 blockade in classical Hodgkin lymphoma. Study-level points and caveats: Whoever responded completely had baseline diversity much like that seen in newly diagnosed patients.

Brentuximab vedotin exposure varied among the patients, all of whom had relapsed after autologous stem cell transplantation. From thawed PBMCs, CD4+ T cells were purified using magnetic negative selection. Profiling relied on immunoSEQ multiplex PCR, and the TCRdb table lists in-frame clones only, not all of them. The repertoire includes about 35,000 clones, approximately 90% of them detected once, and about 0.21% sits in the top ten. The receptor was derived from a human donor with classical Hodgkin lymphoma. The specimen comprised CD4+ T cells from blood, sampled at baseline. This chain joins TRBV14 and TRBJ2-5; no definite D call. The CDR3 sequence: CASKSGRRQETQYF. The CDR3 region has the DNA TGTGCCAGCAAGTCAGGCAGACGACAAGAGACCCAGTACTTC. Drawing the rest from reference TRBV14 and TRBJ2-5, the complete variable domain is EAGVTQFPSHSVIEKGQTVTLRCDPISGHDNLYWYRRVMGKEIKFLLHFVKESKQDESGMPNNRFLAERTGGTYSTLKVQPAELEDSGVYFCASKSGRRQETQYFGPGTRLLVL.